This TCR beta chain came from a study of blood T cell repertoires in COVID-19. Overall study context: The United States, Italy and Spain supplied acute and convalescent COVID-19 samples.

In the original analysis: Amplified reference gene primers provided the basis for estimating nucleated cell counts. Sequencing was performed with immunoSEQ multiplex PCR; in TCRdb, only in-frame clones are kept and a portion is missing. D and trimming come from the DNA, and the V and J calls and clone size come from that table. Here the sample spans 70,000 to 85,000 clones, roughly 84% being singletons. There are a few counts of this clone. This clonotype originated in a woman older than 75 in a cohort sampled during active or convalescent COVID-19. Sequenced input: peripheral blood.

The CDR3 DNA is TGTGCCAGCAGAGGTCAGGGGGCGAGTGGCTACACCTTC. Amino acids: CASRGQGASGYTF. The chain recombines TRBV6-5 with TRBJ1-2; 8 bases align to TRBD1. In germline, CDR1 is MNHEY, CDR2 SVGAGI. V lost 6 bases and J lost 7; bases outside the gene matches: 7. The CDR3 spans 13 residues.